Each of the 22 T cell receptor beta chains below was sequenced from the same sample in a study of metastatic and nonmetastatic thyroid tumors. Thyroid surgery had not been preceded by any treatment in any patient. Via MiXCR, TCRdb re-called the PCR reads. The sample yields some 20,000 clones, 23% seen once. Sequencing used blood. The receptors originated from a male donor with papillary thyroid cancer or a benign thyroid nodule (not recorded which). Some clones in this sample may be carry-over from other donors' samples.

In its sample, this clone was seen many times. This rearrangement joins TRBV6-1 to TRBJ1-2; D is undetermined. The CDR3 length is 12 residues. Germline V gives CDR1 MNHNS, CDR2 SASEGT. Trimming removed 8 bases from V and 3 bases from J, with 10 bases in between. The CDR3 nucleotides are TGTGCCAGCCTGACTGGGGACTATGGCTACACCTTC. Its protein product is CASLTGDYGYTF.

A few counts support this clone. The chain's CDR3 is CAGAGSDTQYF. DNA for the CDR3: TGTGCCGGAGCAGGGTCAGATACGCAGTATTTT. The chain has TRBV2 and TRBJ2-3; D is perhaps TRBD1 (5 bases). From germline, CDR1 is SNHLY and CDR2 FYNNEI. The germline V and J ends were trimmed by 11 bases and 4 bases, with 10 bases remaining between them. The CDR3 runs to 11 residues.

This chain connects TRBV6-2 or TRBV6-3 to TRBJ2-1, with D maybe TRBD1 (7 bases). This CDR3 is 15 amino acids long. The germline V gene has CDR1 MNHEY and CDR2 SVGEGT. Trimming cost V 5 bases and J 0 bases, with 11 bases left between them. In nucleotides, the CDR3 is TGTGCCAGCAGTCCGCGGGACAGCTCCTACAATGAGCAGTTCTTC. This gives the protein CASSPRDSSYNEQFF.

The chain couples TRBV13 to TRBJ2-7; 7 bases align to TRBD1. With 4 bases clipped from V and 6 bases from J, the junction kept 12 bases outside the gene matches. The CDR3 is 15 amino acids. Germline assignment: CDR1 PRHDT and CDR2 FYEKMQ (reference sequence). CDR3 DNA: TGTGCCAGCAGCTCCTCTGGGACAGTCAGGCCCGAGCAGTACTTC. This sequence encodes CASSSSGTVRPEQYF.

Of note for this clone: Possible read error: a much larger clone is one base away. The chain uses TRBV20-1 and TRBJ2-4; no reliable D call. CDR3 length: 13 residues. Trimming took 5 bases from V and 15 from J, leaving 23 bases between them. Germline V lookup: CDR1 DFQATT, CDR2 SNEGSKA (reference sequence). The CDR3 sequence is CSAGHRSVSLRYF. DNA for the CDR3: TGCAGTGCTGGGCATAGAAGCGTCAGCTTAAGGTACTTC.

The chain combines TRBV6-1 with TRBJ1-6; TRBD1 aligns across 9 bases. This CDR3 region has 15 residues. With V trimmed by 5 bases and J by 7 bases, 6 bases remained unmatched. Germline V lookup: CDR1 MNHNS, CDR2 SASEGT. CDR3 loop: CASSPTGTGNSPLHF. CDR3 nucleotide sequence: TGTGCCAGCAGTCCTACCGGGACAGGGAATTCACCCCTCCACTTT.

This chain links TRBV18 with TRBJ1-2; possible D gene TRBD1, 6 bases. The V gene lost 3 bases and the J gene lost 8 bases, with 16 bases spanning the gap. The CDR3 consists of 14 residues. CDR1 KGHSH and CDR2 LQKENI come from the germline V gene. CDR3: CASSPQDSPIGYTF. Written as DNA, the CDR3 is TGTGCCAGCTCACCTCAGGACAGCCCTATAGGCTACACCTTC.

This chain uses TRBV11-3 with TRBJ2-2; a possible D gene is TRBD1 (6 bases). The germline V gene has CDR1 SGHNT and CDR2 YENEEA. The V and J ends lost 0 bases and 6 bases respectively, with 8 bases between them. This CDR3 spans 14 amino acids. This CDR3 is CASSLEGAPGELFF. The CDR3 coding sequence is TGTGCCAGCAGCTTAGAGGGGGCACCCGGGGAGCTGTTTTTT.

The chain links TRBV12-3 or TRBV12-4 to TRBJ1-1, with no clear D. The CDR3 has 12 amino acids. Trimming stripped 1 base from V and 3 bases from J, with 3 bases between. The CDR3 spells CASSLGDTEAFF. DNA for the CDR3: TGTGCCAGCAGTTTAGGAGACACTGAAGCTTTCTTT.

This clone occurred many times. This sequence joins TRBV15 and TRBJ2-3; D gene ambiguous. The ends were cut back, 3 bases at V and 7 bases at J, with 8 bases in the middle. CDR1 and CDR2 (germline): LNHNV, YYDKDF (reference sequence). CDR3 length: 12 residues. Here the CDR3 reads CATSRDVYTQYF. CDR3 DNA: TGTGCCACCAGCAGGGACGTCTATACGCAGTATTTT.

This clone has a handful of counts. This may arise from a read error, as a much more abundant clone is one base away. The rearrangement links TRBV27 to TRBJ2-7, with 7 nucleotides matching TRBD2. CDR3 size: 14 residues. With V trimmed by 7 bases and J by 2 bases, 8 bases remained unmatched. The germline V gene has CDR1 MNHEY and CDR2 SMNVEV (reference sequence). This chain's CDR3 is CASIGRGGPYEQYF. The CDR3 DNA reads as TGTGCCAGCATTGGGAGGGGAGGCCCCTACGAGCAGTACTTC.

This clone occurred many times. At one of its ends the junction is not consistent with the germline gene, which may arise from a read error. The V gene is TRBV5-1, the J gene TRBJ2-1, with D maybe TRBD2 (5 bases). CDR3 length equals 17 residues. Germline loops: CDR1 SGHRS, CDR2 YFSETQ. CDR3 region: CASTLETGIKSYNEQFF. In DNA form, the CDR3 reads TGCGCCAGCACCTTGGAGACGGGAATTAAGTCCTACAATGAGCAGTTCTTC. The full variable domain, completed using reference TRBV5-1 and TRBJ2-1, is KAGVTQTPRYLIKTRGQQVTLSCSPISGHRSVSWYQQTPGQGLQFLFEYFSETQRNKGNFPGRFSGRQFSNSRSEMNVSTLELGDSALYLCASTLETGIKSYNEQFFGPGTRLTVL.

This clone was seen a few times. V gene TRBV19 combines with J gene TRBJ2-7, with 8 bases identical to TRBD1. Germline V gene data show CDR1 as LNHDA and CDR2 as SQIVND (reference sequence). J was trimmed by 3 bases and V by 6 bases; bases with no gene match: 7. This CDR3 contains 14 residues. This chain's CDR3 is CASSLTGDLYEQYF. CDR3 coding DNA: TGTGCCAGTAGCCTGACAGGGGACCTCTACGAGCAGTACTTC.

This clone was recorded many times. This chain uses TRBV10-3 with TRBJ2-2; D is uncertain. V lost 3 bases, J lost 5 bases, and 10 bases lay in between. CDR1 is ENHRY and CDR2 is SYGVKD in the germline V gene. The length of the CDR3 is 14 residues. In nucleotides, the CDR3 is TGTGCCATCAGTGATGAGACTCCGACCGGGGAGCTGTTTTTT. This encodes CAISDETPTGELFF.

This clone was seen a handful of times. The CDR3 DNA is TGTGCCAGTAGTATGGCAACAGGAAGCTCCTACGAGCAGTACTTC. Translating gives CASSMATGSSYEQYF. This chain uses TRBV19 with TRBJ2-7, with D possibly matching TRBD1 (5 bases). The V and J ends lost 3 bases and 0 bases respectively, with 12 bases between them. The germline gives CDR1 LNHDA, CDR2 SQIVND (reference sequence). The CDR3 runs 15 residues. Full variable domain (rest looked up from reference TRBV19 and TRBJ2-7): DGGITQSPKYLFRKEGQNVTLSCEQNLNHDAMYWYRQDPGQGLRLIYYSQIVNDFQKGDIAEGYSVSREKKESFPLTVTSAQKNPTAFYLCASSMATGSSYEQYFGPGTRLTVT.

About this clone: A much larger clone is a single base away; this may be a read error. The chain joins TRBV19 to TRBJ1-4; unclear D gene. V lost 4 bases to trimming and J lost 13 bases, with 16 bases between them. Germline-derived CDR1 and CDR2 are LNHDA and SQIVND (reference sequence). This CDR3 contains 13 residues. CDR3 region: CASSTGRIKGLFF. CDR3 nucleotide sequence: TGTGCCAGTAGTACCGGACGGATCAAAGGACTGTTTTTT.

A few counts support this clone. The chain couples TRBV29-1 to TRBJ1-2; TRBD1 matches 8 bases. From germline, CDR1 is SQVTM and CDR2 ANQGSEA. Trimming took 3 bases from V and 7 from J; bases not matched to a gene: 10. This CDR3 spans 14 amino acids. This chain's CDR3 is CSVDRGLVSGGYTF. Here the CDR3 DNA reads TGCAGCGTTGACAGGGGGCTGGTCTCGGGTGGCTACACCTTC.

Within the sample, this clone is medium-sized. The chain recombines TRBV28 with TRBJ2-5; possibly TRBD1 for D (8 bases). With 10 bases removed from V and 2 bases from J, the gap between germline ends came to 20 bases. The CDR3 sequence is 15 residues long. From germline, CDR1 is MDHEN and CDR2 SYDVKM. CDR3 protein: CATSLTGGGQETQYF. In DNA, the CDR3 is TGTGCCACTTCCCTAACAGGGGGAGGGCAAGAGACCCAGTACTTC.

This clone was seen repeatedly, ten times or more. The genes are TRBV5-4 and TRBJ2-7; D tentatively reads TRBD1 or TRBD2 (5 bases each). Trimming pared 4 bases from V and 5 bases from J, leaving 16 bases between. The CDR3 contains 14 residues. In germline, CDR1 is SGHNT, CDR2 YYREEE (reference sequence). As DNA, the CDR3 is TGTGCCAGCAGCGGAAGGGACGACCCCCACGAGCAGTACTTC. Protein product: CASSGRDDPHEQYF.

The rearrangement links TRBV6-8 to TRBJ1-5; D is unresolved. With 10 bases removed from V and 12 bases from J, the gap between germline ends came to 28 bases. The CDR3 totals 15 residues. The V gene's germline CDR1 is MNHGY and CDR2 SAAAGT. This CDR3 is CATDKLRHSAPVQHF. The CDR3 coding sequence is TGTGCCACCGACAAATTACGACATTCCGCCCCGGTCCAGCATTTT.

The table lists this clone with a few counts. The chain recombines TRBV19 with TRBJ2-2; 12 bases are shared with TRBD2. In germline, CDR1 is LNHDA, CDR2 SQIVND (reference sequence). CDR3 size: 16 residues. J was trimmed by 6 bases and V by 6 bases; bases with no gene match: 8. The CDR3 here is CASRRTSGMRAGELFF. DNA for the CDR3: TGTGCCAGTAGACGGACTAGCGGGATGAGGGCCGGGGAGCTGTTTTTT.

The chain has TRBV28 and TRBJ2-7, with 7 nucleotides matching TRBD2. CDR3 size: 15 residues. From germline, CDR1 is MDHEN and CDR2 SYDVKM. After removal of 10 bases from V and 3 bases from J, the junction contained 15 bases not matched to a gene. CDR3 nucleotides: TGTGCCATCATTCCCGCGGCGGGAGCCGGCTACGAGCAGTACTTC. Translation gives CAIIPAAGAGYEQYF.